Here is one T cell receptor beta chain with its context. These data come from a study of blood T cell repertoires in COVID-19. The table came from immunoSEQ multiplex PCR; TCRdb's copy has only in-frame clones and leaves some out. The sample contains around 110,000 clones, 82% of which appear only once. This CDR3 region has 15 residues. The V segment lost 4 bases and the J segment 4 bases; nucleotides outside the gene matches: 5. CDR1 SGDLS and CDR2 YYNGEE come from the germline V gene. Sequenced material: peripheral blood. The chain joins TRBV9 to TRBJ2-1; TRBD2 matches 10 bases. The sequence was collected from a man between 65 and 85 years old with acute or convalescent COVID-19. The chain's CDR3 is CASSPWTSGYNEQFF. CDR3 DNA sequence: TGTGCCAGCAGCCCATGGACTAGCGGTTACAATGAGCAGTTCTTC.